The sequence of this T cell receptor beta chain was determined in a study of cytomegalovirus exposure and HLA in healthy donors. TCRdb keeps only in-frame clones here, not all; method: immunoSEQ multiplex PCR. The sample consists of 100,000 to 150,000 clones, around 94% of them appearing once. This CDR3 region has 14 residues. The V and J ends lost 2 bases and 3 bases respectively, with 8 bases between them. CDR1 is MDHEN and CDR2 is SYDVKM in the germline V gene. This receptor was obtained from a woman aged 18-35 years in good health and CMV-seronegative. V is TRBV28 and J is TRBJ1-5; the D is unclear. The source material was PBMCs. CDR3 sequence: CASSLASPNQPQHF. CDR3 DNA: TGTGCCAGCAGTTTAGCTAGCCCCAATCAGCCCCAGCATTTT.